The 28 T cell receptor beta chains listed next were all sequenced from one sample in a study of T cells in Graves' hyperthyroidism and ophthalmopathy (dated by TCRdb to between 2017 and 2020). The library was generated by multiplex PCR. Sequenced using an Illumina HiSeq 2000. The TCR beta CDR3 regions were amplified from the RNA transcripts. The TCR CDR3 was subjected to a first round of RT-PCR using the HTBI primer set and the Qiagen OneStep RT-PCR kit. The public reads were quality trimmed at Q25 with fastp and then assembled into clones with MiXCR by TCRdb, keeping productive beta chains. All rows with the same CDR3 protein become a single entry with the most common DNA and genes. The sample table shows roughly 510,000 distinct CDR3 sequences, and less than 25% are seen once. Of the sample, less than 30% is held by the ten largest clones. The specimen was blood. The receptors here all came from a man younger than 35 with Graves' hyperthyroidism.

This clonotype appeared many times. The rearrangement joins TRBV4-1 to TRBJ1-5; D remains ambiguous. CDR3 length: 17 residues. Germline CDR1 MGHRA, CDR2 YSYEKL. V lost 0 bases and J 2 bases, leaving 14 bases between the germline ends. In nucleotides, the CDR3 is TGCGCCAGCAGCCAAGACTCCGTGGCCCCAGGCAATCAGCCCCAGCATTTT. Its translation: CASSQDSVAPGNQPQHF.

The table lists this clonotype with a few counts. J is TRBJ2-5 and V is TRBV4-1; 7 nucleotides agree with TRBD2. Germline V lookup: CDR1 MGHRA, CDR2 YSYEKL. This CDR3 is built from 16 residues. V dropped 4 bases and J dropped 3; count of bases not matched to a gene: 11. As DNA, the CDR3 is TGCGCCAGCAGCCCCACGGCGGGCCGGGGGGAAGAGACCCAGTACTTC. Amino acid sequence: CASSPTAGRGEETQYF.

This clonotype appeared many times. In DNA, the CDR3 is TGTGCCAGCAGCTTAACCGACGGCAGACCCACTGAAGCTTTCTTT. Encoded protein: CASSLTDGRPTEAFF. This sequence joins TRBV11-2 and TRBJ1-1, with unresolved D. V was cut by 2 bases and J by 4 bases, with 14 bases left in between. The CDR3 totals 15 residues. From germline, CDR1 is SGHAT and CDR2 FQNNGV.

This clonotype was seen repeatedly, ten times or more. The chain has TRBV9 and TRBJ1-1; TRBD1 might be the D (5 bases). Germline-derived CDR1 and CDR2 are SGDLS and YYNGEE. The CDR3 consists of 13 residues. The V and J ends lost 2 bases and 4 bases respectively, with 9 bases between them. CDR3 sequence: CASSVGGFTEAFF. CDR3 bases: TGTGCCAGCAGCGTGGGGGGTTTCACTGAAGCTTTCTTT.

This clonotype occurred many times. The junction departs from the called germline gene at one end, perhaps through a read error. V usage is TRBV28 and J usage is TRBJ2-7; D is perhaps TRBD1 (6 bases). The CDR3 is 12 amino acids. Germline V gene sequence: CDR1 MDHEN, CDR2 SYDVKM. CDR3 sequence (DNA): TGTGCCAGCAGTAAAGGAGACAGGAGGATCAACTTC. Protein: CASSKGDRRINF.

This clonotype was seen many times. The J gene is TRBJ1-1, the V gene TRBV28, with D possibly TRBD1 on 5 matching bases. V was clipped by 7 bases and J by 2 bases, with 17 bases between them. This CDR3 has 15 amino acids. Germline loops: CDR1 MDHEN, CDR2 SYDVKM. The CDR3 DNA follows: TGTGCCAGCATCACAGCGCCGGGGGGAAACACTGAAGCTTTCTTT. Translating it yields CASITAPGGNTEAFF.

This clonotype was picked up many times. This chain links TRBV30 with TRBJ2-2; perhaps D is TRBD1 or TRBD2 (5 bases each). The V end lost 0 bases, the J end lost 3 bases, and 8 bases lay between the germline ends. This CDR3 contains 14 residues. Germline CDR1 GTSNPN, CDR2 SVGIG (reference sequence). The CDR3 loop reads CAWSVLGDTGELFF. The CDR3 region has the DNA TGTGCCTGGAGTGTATTGGGGGACACCGGGGAGCTGTTTTTT.

The chain is built from TRBV20-1 and TRBJ2-5, with TRBD2 identical over 8 bases. V lost 3 bases to trimming and J lost 5 bases; unmatched junction nucleotides: 8. Germline lookup yields CDR1 DFQATT and CDR2 SNEGSKA (reference sequence). The CDR3 consists of 14 residues. The CDR3 coding sequence is TGCAGTGCTAGCCCGAGGCCGGGAGGGGAGACCCAGTACTTC. Its translation: CSASPRPGGETQYF.

The chain employs TRBV6-1 and TRBJ1-1; a weak D match, TRBD1 (5 bases). V was cut by 8 bases and J by 0 bases, with 16 bases left in between. This CDR3 comprises 15 residues. Germline V lookup: CDR1 MNHNS, CDR2 SASEGT. The CDR3 loop reads CASLQEGMLNTEAFF. In nucleotides, the CDR3 is TGTGCCAGCCTCCAGGAGGGGATGTTGAACACTGAAGCTTTCTTT.

In this sample, this clonotype turned up many times. The chain couples TRBV9 to TRBJ2-5, with TRBD2 as a possible D gene (5 bases). Germline CDR1 reads SGDLS; CDR2 reads YYNGEE. The CDR3 covers 12 residues. V lost 3 bases, J lost 5 bases, and 8 bases lay in between. The DNA for the CDR3 is TGTGCCAGCAGCGGATCGGGGGAGACCCAGTACTTC. It translates to CASSGSGETQYF.

This clonotype was seen at least ten times. The V and J genes are TRBV12-3 or TRBV12-4 and TRBJ1-1; D gene ambiguous. The CDR3 contains 15 residues. Trimming took off 2 bases at V and 4 bases at J, with 14 bases between the two ends. Written as DNA, the CDR3 is TGTGCCAGCAGTTTACGCAGTTTGGTTCTCACTGAAGCTTTCTTT. Amino acids: CASSLRSLVLTEAFF.

Only a few counts were recorded for this clonotype. One base away lies a much larger clone, so this may be a sequencing read error. The rearrangement links TRBV28 to TRBJ2-5; D may correspond to TRBD1 or TRBD2 (6 bases each). CDR1 and CDR2 from the germline V gene are MDHEN and SYDVKM. V was shortened by 2 bases and J by 8 bases, with 24 bases between the two germline ends. CDR3 size: 17 residues. In DNA form, the CDR3 reads TGTGCCAGCAGTTTAGGGGGGCCAGGACAGAGACGAGATACCCAGTACTTC. Translated: CASSLGGPGQRRDTQYF.

This clonotype was counted ten times or more. The V call is TRBV11-2, the J call TRBJ1-2, with a possible D match to TRBD1 (6 bases). V lost 5 bases and J 0 bases, leaving 13 bases between the germline ends. This CDR3 is 15 amino acids long. Germline V gene data show CDR1 as SGHAT and CDR2 as FQNNGV. The CDR3 reads CASSQLDSSNYGYTF. In nucleotides, the CDR3 is TGTGCCAGCAGCCAGTTGGACAGCTCTAACTATGGCTACACCTTC. Looking up the rest from reference TRBV11-2 and TRBJ1-2 gives the full variable domain: EAGVAQSPRYKIIEKRQSVAFWCNPISGHATLYWYQQILGQGPKLLIQFQNNGVVDDSQLPKDRFSAERLKGVDSTLKIQPAKLEDSAVYLCASSQLDSSNYGYTFGSGTRLTVV.

In this sample, this clonotype turned up a few times. One end of the junction varies from germline; a read error may be responsible. The chain couples TRBV6-1 to TRBJ2-4, with a possible D match to TRBD1 (5 bases). Germline assignment: CDR1 MNHNS and CDR2 SASEGT. The CDR3 length is 13 residues. CDR3 DNA: TGTGCCAGCAGGAAGGTTCAGGGAAACATTAAGTACTTC. It specifies CASRKVQGNIKYF.

This clonotype has just a few counts. A much larger clonotype is one base distant, so this may be a read error. J is TRBJ1-5 and V is TRBV6-1, with D perhaps TRBD1 (5 bases). Germline V gives CDR1 MNHNS, CDR2 SASEGT. The length of the CDR3 is 14 residues. The CDR3 bases are TGTGCCAGCAGGGGGCCGGCTAGCAATCGGCCCCAGCATTTT. This translates into CASRGPASNRPQHF.

This clonotype was counted many times. The chain joins TRBV20-1 to TRBJ1-2; D is uncertain. Looked up from germline, CDR1 is DFQATT and CDR2 is SNEGSKA (reference sequence). V gave up 6 bases and J gave up 1 base, with 9 bases separating them. The CDR3 sequence is 12 residues long. This chain's CDR3 is CSASALNYGYTF. The CDR3 nucleotides read TGCAGTGCAAGCGCGCTTAACTATGGCTACACCTTC.

This clonotype was seen only a few times. The CDR3 DNA reads TGCAGTGCTCCGCCCGGGGGTGTGGGGAGAGCCAAAAACATTCAGTACTTC. Amino acid sequence: CSAPPGGVGRAKNIQYF. This chain uses TRBV20-1 with TRBJ2-4; D is perhaps TRBD2 (6 bases). Germline V CDR1 and CDR2: DFQATT, SNEGSKA (reference sequence). Trimming cost V 5 bases and J 0 bases, with 20 bases left between them. This CDR3 is built from 17 residues.

This clonotype was seen repeatedly, ten times or more. The CDR3 region has the DNA TGTGCCAGCAGTTCAACTAGCGGGTACACCGGGGAGCTGTTTTTT. Translation gives CASSSTSGYTGELFF. The V gene is TRBV28, the J gene TRBJ2-2; TRBD2 matches at 9 bases. Germline CDR1 and CDR2: MDHEN and SYDVKM. The CDR3 has 15 residues. Trimming removed 4 bases from V and 3 bases from J; junction bases left unmatched: 3.

This clonotype appeared many times. The chain carries TRBV28 and TRBJ1-2; TRBD1 aligns across 10 bases. V shed 6 bases, J shed 4 bases, and the junction held 8 bases outside the gene matches. This CDR3 region has 15 residues. Germline-derived CDR1 and CDR2 are MDHEN and SYDVKM. The CDR3 sequence is CASRTPGQGIYGYTF. The CDR3 region has the DNA TGTGCCAGCAGAACTCCGGGACAGGGGATCTATGGCTACACCTTC.

This clonotype was counted ten times or more. The chain is built from TRBV19 and TRBJ1-5; D might be TRBD1 (5 bases). The CDR3 has 13 residues. Germline V gene lookup returns CDR1 LNHDA and CDR2 SQIVND (reference sequence). Between the trimmed V and J ends, which lost 5 bases and 6 bases, there was a span of 11 bases. CDR3 bases: TGTGCCAGTAGTCTCCGGGACGGTCAGCCCCAGCATTTT. This translates into CASSLRDGQPQHF.

This clonotype was seen repeatedly, ten times or more. This chain links TRBV6-1 with TRBJ1-3, with D possibly being TRBD1 (5 bases). The germline CDR1 and CDR2 sequences are MNHNS and SASEGT. CDR3 length equals 15 residues. V was pared by 5 bases and J by 4 bases, with 15 bases between. The CDR3 loop is CASSPTGFSGNTIYF. CDR3 DNA: TGTGCCAGCAGTCCTACAGGATTCTCAGGAAACACCATATATTTT.

This clonotype was observed a single time. This sequence joins TRBV6-2 or TRBV6-3 and TRBJ1-2; the match to TRBD1 covers 8 bases. V was pared by 6 bases and J by 4 bases, with 7 bases of the junction left unmatched. The germline gives CDR1 MNHEY, CDR2 SVGEGT. The CDR3 loop spans 14 amino acids. In DNA form, the CDR3 reads TGTGCCAGCAGGGGGACAGGCGGACCCTATGGCTACACCTTC. Protein product: CASRGTGGPYGYTF.

In its sample, this clonotype was seen a few times. The chain carries TRBV4-1 and TRBJ1-5; tentative D call: TRBD1 (6 bases). Germline V gene sequence: CDR1 MGHRA, CDR2 YSYEKL. Between the trimmed V and J ends, which lost 0 bases and 3 bases, there was a span of 12 bases. The CDR3 is 16 amino acids. The CDR3 DNA reads as TGCGCCAGCAGCCAAGATGGGGGGCCTAACAATCAGCCCCAGCATTTT. As protein: CASSQDGGPNNQPQHF.

V and J are TRBV20-1 and TRBJ1-5; TRBD1 is a possible D gene (6 bases). Trimming pared 5 bases from V and 9 bases from J, leaving 20 bases between. The CDR3 totals 14 residues. Germline V lookup: CDR1 DFQATT, CDR2 SNEGSKA (reference sequence). The CDR3 loop reads CSASTGHPYRPQHF. The CDR3 DNA reads as TGCAGTGCTTCCACGGGACACCCATATCGGCCCCAGCATTTT.

There are many counts of this clonotype. The chain couples TRBV19 to TRBJ2-5; no reliable D call. The CDR3 consists of 13 residues. V was trimmed by 3 bases and J by 2 bases, leaving 7 bases between them. CDR1 and CDR2 from the germline V gene are LNHDA and SQIVND (reference sequence). CDR3 amino acids: CASSMLRQETQYF. The CDR3 DNA follows: TGTGCCAGTAGTATGCTCCGACAAGAGACCCAGTACTTC.

The J gene is TRBJ2-4, the V gene TRBV20-1; possible D gene TRBD2, 6 bases. The ends were cut back, 5 bases at V and 6 bases at J, with 11 bases in the middle. The CDR3 has 12 residues. Germline assignment: CDR1 DFQATT and CDR2 SNEGSKA (reference sequence). CDR3 bases: TGCAGTGCTGGGGGGAGCTTAAACATTCAGTACTTC. Its protein is CSAGGSLNIQYF.

This chain uses TRBV3-1 with TRBJ2-7; no definite D call. This CDR3 has 14 amino acids. Between the trimmed V and J ends, which lost 1 base and 7 bases, there was a span of 14 bases. In germline, CDR1 is LGHDT, CDR2 YNNKEL (reference sequence). CDR3 region: CASSQGPVAKEQYF. The CDR3 DNA follows: TGTGCCAGCAGCCAAGGGCCGGTCGCAAAGGAGCAGTACTTC.

The rearrangement joins TRBV28 to TRBJ1-1, with 7 positions matching TRBD1. Germline-derived CDR1 and CDR2 are MDHEN and SYDVKM. V was pared by 5 bases and J by 5 bases, with 11 bases of the junction left unmatched. The length of the CDR3 is 15 residues. Here the CDR3 reads CASSGGGAGKTEAFF. CDR3 bases: TGTGCCAGCAGTGGAGGGGGCGCAGGGAAGACTGAAGCTTTCTTT. Full variable domain (outside the CDR3, taken from reference TRBV28 and TRBJ1-1): DVKVTQSSRYLVKRTGEKVFLECVQDMDHENMFWYRQDPGLGLRLIYFSYDVKMKEKGDIPEGYSVSREKKERFSLILESASTNQTSMYLCASSGGGAGKTEAFFGQGTRLTVV.